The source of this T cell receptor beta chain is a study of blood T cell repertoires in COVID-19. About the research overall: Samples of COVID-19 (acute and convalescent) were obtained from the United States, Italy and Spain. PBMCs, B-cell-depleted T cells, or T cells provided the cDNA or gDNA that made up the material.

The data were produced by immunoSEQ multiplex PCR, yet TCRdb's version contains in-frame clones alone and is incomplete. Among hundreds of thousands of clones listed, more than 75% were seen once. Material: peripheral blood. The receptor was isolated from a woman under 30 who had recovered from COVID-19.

The CDR3 spells CAWSGGASSGDTQYF. CDR3 sequence (DNA): TGTGCCTGGAGCGGCGGAGCGTCCTCGGGAGATACGCAGTATTTT. The chain has TRBV30 and TRBJ2-3; D gene unclear. This CDR3 spans 15 amino acids. Trimming took 3 bases from V and 5 from J, leaving 18 bases between them. The germline gives CDR1 GTSNPN, CDR2 SVGIG (reference sequence).